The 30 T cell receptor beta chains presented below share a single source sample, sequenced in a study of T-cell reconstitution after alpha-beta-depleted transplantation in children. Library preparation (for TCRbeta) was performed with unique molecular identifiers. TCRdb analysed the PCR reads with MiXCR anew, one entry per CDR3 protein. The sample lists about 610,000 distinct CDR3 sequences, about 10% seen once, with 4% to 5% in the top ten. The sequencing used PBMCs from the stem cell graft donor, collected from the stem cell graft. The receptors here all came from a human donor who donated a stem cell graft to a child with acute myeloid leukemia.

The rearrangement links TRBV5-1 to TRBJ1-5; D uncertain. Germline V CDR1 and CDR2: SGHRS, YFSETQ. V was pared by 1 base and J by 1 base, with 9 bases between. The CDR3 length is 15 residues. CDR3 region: CASSLRQESNQPQHF. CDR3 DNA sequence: TGCGCCAGCAGCTTGAGGCAGGAGAGCAATCAGCCCCAGCATTTT.

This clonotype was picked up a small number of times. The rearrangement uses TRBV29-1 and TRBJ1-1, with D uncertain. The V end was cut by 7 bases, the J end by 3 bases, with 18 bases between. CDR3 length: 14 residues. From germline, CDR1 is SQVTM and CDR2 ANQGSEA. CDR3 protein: CSASGAVLDTEAFF. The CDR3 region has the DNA TGCAGCGCGTCAGGAGCGGTCCTGGACACTGAAGCTTTCTTT.

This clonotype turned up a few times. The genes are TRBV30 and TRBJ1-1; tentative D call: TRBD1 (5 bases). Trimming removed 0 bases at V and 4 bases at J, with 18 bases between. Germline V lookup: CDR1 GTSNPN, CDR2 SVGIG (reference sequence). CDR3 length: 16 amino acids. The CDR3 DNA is TGTGCCTGGAGTGTACCCGCAGGGACGCCTAGCACTGAAGCTTTCTTT. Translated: CAWSVPAGTPSTEAFF. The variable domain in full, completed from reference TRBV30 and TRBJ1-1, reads SQTIHQWPATLVQPVGSPLSLECTVEGTSNPNLYWYRQAAGRGLQLLFYSVGIGQISSEVPQNLSASRPQDRQFILSSKKLLLSDSGFYLCAWSVPAGTPSTEAFFGQGTRLTVV.

The CDR3 region is CASSSTGGQQPQHF. As DNA, the CDR3 is TGTGCCAGCAGTTCCACAGGGGGCCAACAGCCCCAGCATTTT. The chain employs TRBV12-3 or TRBV12-4 and TRBJ1-5; 9 bases match TRBD1. V lost 4 bases and J lost 7; bases outside the gene matches: 5. The CDR3 runs 14 residues.

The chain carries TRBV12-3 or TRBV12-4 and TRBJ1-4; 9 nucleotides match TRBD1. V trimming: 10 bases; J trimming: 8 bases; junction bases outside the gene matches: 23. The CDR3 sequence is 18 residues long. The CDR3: CAICLAGTGLVLREKLFF. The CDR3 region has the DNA TGTGCCATCTGTTTAGCGGGGACAGGGTTGGTCCTCCGAGAAAAACTGTTTTTT.

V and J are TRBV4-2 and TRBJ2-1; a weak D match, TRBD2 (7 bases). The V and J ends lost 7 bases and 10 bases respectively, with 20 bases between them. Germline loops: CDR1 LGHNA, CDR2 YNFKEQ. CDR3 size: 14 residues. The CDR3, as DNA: TGTGCCAGCAAAGGGGGGCTAGCGGAACGGGAGCAGTTCTTC. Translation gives CASKGGLAEREQFF.

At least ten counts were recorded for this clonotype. The CDR3: CASSSTTEAFF. The CDR3 nucleotides read TGTGCCAGCAGCTCGACTACTGAAGCTTTCTTT. The genes are TRBV7-3 and TRBJ1-1, with unresolved D. CDR3 length: 11 amino acids. Per germline, CDR1 SGHTA and CDR2 FQGTGA. V lost 4 bases, J lost 5 bases, and 5 bases lay in between.

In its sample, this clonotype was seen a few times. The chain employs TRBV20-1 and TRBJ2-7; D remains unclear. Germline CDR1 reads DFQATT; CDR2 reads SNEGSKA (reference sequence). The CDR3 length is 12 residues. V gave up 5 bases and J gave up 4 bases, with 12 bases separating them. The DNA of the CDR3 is TGCAGTGCTGGGCCCCTTAGTTACGAGCAGTACTTC. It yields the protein CSAGPLSYEQYF.

The CDR3 DNA is TGTGCCAGCAGTTTACTTTTTGGGACAGGCACTATGGAGCAGTACTTC. It translates to CASSLLFGTGTMEQYF. The chain recombines TRBV28 with TRBJ2-7; 8 bases match TRBD1. The length of the CDR3 is 16 residues. V lost 2 bases, J lost 7 bases, and 13 bases stayed unmatched. Germline-derived CDR1 and CDR2 are MDHEN and SYDVKM. Full variable domain (missing parts from reference TRBV28 and TRBJ2-7): DVKVTQSSRYLVKRTGEKVFLECVQDMDHENMFWYRQDPGLGLRLIYFSYDVKMKEKGDIPEGYSVSREKKERFSLILESASTNQTSMYLCASSLLFGTGTMEQYFGPGTRLTVT.

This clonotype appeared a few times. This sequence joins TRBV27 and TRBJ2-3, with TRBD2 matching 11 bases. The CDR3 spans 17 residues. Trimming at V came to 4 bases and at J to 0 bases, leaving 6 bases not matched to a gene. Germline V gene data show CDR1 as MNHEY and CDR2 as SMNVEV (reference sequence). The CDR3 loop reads CASSSLAGGPSTDTQYF. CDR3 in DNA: TGTGCCAGCAGTTCATTAGCGGGAGGGCCTAGCACAGATACGCAGTATTTT.

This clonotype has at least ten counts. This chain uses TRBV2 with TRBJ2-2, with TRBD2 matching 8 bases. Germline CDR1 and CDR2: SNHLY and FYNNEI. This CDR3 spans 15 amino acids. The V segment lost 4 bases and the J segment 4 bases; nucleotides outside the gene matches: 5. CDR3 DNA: TGTGCCAGCAGTGTACTAGCGGAGTTCACCGGGGAGCTGTTTTTT. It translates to CASSVLAEFTGELFF.

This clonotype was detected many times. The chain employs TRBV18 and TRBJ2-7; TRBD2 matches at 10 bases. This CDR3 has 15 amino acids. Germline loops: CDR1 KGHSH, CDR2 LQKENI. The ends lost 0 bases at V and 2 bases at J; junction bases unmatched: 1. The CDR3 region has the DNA TGTGCCAGCTCACCACCAGCGGGAGGGACCTACGAGCAGTACTTC. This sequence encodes CASSPPAGGTYEQYF.

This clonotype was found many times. The CDR3 sequence: CASSLSGSSSYNEQFF. The CDR3 bases are TGTGCCAGCAGCTTGAGCGGGTCGAGCTCCTACAATGAGCAGTTCTTC. The chain links TRBV7-3 to TRBJ2-1; D possibly corresponds to TRBD2 (6 bases). Germline V gene sequence: CDR1 SGHTA, CDR2 FQGTGA. This CDR3 spans 16 amino acids. Trimming pared 3 bases from V and 0 bases from J, leaving 12 bases between.

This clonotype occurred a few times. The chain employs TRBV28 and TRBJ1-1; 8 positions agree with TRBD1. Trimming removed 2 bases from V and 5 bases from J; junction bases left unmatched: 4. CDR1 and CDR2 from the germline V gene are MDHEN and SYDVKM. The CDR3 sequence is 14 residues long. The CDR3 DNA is TGTGCCAGCAGTTTAACAGGGGGAAAAACTGAAGCTTTCTTT. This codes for CASSLTGGKTEAFF.

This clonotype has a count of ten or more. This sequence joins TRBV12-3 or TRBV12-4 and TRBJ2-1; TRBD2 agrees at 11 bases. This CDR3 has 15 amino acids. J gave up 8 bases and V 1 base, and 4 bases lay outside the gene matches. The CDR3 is CASSLGTSGWDEQFF. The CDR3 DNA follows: TGTGCCAGCAGTTTAGGGACTAGCGGGTGGGATGAGCAGTTCTTC.

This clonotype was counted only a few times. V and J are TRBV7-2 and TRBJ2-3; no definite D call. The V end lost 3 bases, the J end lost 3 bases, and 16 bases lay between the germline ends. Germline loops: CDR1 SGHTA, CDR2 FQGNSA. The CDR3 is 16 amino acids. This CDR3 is CASSLAQVVFTDTQYF. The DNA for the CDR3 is TGTGCCAGCAGCTTGGCCCAGGTGGTCTTTACAGATACGCAGTATTTT.

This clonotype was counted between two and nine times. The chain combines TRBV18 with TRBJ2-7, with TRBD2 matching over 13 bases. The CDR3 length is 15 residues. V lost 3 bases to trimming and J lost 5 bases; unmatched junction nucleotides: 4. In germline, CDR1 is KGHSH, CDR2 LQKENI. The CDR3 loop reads CASSPWGLAGNEQYF. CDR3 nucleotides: TGTGCCAGCTCACCTTGGGGACTAGCGGGAAACGAGCAGTACTTC.

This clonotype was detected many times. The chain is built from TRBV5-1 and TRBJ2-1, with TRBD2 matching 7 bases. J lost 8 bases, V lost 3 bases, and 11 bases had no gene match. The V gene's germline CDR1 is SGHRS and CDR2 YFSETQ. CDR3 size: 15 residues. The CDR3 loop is CASSSRASGRDEQFF. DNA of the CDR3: TGCGCCAGCAGCTCGAGGGCTAGCGGACGGGATGAGCAGTTCTTC.

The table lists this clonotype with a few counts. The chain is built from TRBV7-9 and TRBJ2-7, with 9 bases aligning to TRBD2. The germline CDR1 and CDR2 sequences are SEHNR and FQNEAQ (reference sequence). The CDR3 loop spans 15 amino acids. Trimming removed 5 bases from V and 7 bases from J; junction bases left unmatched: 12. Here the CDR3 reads CASSPFSSGIREQYF. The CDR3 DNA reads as TGTGCCAGCAGCCCCTTTTCTAGCGGGATAAGGGAGCAGTACTTC.

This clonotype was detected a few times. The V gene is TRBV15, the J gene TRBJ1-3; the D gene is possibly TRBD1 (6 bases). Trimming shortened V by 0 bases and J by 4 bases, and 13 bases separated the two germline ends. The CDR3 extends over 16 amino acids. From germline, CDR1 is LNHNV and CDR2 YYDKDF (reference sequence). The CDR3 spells CATSRDLTRGGNTIYF. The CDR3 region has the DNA TGTGCCACCAGCAGAGATCTGACCAGGGGCGGAAACACCATATATTTT.

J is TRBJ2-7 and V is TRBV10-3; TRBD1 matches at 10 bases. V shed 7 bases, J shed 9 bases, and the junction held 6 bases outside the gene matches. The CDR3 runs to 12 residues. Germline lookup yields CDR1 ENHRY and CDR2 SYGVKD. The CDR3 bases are TGTGCCATCAACGGACAGGGGGATGGGCAGTACTTC. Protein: CAINGQGDGQYF.

CDR3 in DNA: TGCAGTGCCCGGTCCGGCCGGGGTTACAATGAGCAGTTCTTC. The encoded protein is CSARSGRGYNEQFF. The chain has TRBV20-1 and TRBJ2-1; maybe TRBD2 (5 bases). Germline assignment: CDR1 DFQATT and CDR2 SNEGSKA (reference sequence). CDR3 length: 14 residues. Trimming pared 6 bases from V and 4 bases from J, leaving 16 bases between.

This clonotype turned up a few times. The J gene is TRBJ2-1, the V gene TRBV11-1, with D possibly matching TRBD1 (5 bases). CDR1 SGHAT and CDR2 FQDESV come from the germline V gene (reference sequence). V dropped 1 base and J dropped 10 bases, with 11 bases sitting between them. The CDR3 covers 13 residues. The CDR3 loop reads CASSLERGWEQFF. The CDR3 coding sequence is TGTGCCAGCAGCTTAGAAAGGGGCTGGGAGCAGTTCTTC.

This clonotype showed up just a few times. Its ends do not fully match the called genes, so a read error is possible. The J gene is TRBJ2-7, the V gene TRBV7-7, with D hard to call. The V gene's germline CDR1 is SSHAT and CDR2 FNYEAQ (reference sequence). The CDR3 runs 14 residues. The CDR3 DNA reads TGTGCTAGCAGCTTAGATGGCAGTGGCGCGGAGCAGTACTTC. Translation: CASSLDGSGAEQYF.

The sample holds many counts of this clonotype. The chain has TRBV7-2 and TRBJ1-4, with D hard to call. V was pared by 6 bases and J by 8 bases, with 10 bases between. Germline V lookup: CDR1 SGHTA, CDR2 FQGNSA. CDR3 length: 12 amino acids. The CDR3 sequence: CASRIPPEKLFF. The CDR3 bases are TGTGCCAGCAGAATTCCCCCCGAAAAACTGTTTTTT.

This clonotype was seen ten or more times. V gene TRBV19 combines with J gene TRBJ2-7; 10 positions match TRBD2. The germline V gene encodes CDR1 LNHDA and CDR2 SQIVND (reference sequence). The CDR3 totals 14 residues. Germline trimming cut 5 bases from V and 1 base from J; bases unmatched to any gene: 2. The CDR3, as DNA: TGTGCCAGTAGTGGTAGCGGGAGGTCCTACGAGCAGTACTTC. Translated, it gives CASSGSGRSYEQYF.

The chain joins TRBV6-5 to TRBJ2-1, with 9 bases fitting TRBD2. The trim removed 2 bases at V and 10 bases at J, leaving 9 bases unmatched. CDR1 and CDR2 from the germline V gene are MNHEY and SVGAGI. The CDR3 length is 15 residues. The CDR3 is CASSYGREGLGEQFF. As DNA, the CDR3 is TGTGCCAGCAGTTACGGGCGGGAGGGCCTAGGGGAGCAGTTCTTC.

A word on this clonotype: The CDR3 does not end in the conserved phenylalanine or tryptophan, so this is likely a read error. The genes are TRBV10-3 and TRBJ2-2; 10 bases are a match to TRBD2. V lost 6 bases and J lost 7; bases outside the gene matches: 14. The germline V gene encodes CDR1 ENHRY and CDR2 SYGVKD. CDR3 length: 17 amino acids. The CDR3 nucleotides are TGTGCCATCAGCGTCTCTCCCCTTAGCGGGAGGTACGGGGAGCTGTTTTTA. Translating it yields CAISVSPLSGRYGELFL.

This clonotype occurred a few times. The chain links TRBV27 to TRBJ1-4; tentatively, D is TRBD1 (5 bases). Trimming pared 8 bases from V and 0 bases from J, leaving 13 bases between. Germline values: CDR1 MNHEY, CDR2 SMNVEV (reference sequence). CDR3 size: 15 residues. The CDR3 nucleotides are TGTGCCAGCTCCCGGGACGCCTCAACTAATGAAAAACTGTTTTTT. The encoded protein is CASSRDASTNEKLFF.

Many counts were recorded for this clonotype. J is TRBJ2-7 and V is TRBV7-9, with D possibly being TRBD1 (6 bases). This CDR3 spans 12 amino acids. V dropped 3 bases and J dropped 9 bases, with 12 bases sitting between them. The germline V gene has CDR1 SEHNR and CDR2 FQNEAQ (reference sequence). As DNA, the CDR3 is TGTGCCAGCAGCTTGGCAGGGGAAGGGCAGTACTTC. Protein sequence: CASSLAGEGQYF.